Reported below is one TCR beta chain. Residents of 24 US areas, aged roughly 18 to 89 years, made up the participants. Cohort allocation depended upon clinical history that participants reported. This specimen comes from a study of blood T cell repertoires in COVID-19. Study-level information: Samples representing acute and convalescent COVID-19 were sourced from the United States, Italy and Spain.

Original methodology: Nucleated cell number was recorded as an estimate derived from reference gene primer amplification. Assay used: immunoSEQ multiplex PCR; TCRdb lists only in-frame clones, some missing. The V and J calls and the clone size are those of that table, but D and trimming were determined from the DNA. The table has roughly 290,000 clones, roughly 89% seen once. The specimen sequenced was PBMCs or T cells enriched from blood (not recorded which). The sequence came from a woman under 30 with acute COVID-19.

CDR3 region: CATSGLAGELFF. DNA of the CDR3: TGTGCCACCAGTGGTCTGGCTGGGGAGCTGTTTTTT. The rearrangement joins TRBV24-1 to TRBJ2-2; D is undetermined. From germline, CDR1 is KGHDR and CDR2 SFDVKD. Between the trimmed V and J ends, which lost 5 bases and 8 bases, there was a span of 8 bases. The CDR3 extends over 12 amino acids.